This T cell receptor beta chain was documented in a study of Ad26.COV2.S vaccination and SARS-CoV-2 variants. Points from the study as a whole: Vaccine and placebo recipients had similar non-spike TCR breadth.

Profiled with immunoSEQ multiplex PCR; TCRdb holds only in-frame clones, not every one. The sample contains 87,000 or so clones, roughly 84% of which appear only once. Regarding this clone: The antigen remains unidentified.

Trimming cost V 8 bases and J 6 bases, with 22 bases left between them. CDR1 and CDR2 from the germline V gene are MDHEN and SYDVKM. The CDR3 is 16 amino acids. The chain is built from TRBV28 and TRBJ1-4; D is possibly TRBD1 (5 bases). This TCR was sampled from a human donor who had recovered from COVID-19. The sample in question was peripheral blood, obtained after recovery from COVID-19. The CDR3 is CASQGRGPGVYEKLFF. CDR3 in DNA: TGTGCCAGCCAGGGTCGGGGCCCGGGGGTCTATGAAAAACTGTTTTTT.